Described below is a single T cell receptor (beta chain) sequence and its context. Its antigen is unidentified. These data belong to a study of PD-1 blockade in classical Hodgkin lymphoma. This CDR3 region has 14 residues. The germline CDR1 and CDR2 sequences are SEHNR and FQNEAQ (reference sequence). With V trimmed by 6 bases and J by 3 bases, 5 bases remained unmatched. Measured with immunoSEQ multiplex PCR; TCRdb has only the in-frame clones, and not every one. This sample has about 19,000 clones, with 84% found just once. Findings and caveats of the study: The study found that TCR diversity rose significantly by C4D1 in CD4+ but not CD8+ cells. Baseline TCR diversity was reportedly lower in newly diagnosed patients than healthy donors.

Relapse after autologous stem cell transplantation occurred in every patient, and brentuximab vedotin exposure varied. The sequencing here drew on peripheral blood mononuclear cells (PBMCs), taken at baseline. The V gene is TRBV7-9, the J gene TRBJ1-5, with 7 bases matching TRBD1. This receptor was identified in a human donor with classical Hodgkin lymphoma. CDR3 amino acids: CASRPDRDNQPQHF. For the CDR3, the DNA is TGTGCCAGCAGACCAGACAGGGACAATCAGCCCCAGCATTTT.